This TCR beta chain was recovered during a study of blood T cells in healthy people across ages. The V and J ends lost 4 bases and 8 bases respectively, with 17 bases between them. The germline gives CDR1 SGHAT, CDR2 FQNNGV. The CDR3 contains 14 residues. The use of a sample-barcoded 5' primer and a J-beta primer mix characterized a second PCR of roughly 6 to 12 cycles. Each cDNA molecule received a tag from a template-switch adaptor that had 12 random nucleotides. TCRdb reprocessed the 5' RACE reads with MiXCR, giving one entry per CDR3 protein. Of about 1.5 million distinct CDR3 sequences listed, roughly two fifths are singletons.

The chain employs TRBV11-2 and TRBJ1-1, with a weak D call TRBD1 (5 bases). The receptor was derived from a young woman in good health. The sample taken for sequencing was blood. The CDR3 loop is CASSSTRRPGEAFF. The CDR3 DNA reads TGTGCCAGCAGCTCCACACGACGGCCAGGGGAAGCTTTCTTT.